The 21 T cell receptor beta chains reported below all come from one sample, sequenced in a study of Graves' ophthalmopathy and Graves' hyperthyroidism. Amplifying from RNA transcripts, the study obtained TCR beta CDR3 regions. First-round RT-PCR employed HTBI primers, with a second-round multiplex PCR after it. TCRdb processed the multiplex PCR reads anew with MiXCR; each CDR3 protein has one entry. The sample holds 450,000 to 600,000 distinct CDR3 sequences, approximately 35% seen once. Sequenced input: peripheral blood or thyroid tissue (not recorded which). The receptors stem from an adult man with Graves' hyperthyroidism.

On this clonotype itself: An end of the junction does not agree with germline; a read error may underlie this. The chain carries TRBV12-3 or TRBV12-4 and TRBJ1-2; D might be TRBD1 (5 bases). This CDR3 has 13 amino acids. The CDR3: CASSTTANYGNTF. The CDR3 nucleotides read TGTGCCAGCAGTACGACAGCTAACTATGGCAACACCTTC.

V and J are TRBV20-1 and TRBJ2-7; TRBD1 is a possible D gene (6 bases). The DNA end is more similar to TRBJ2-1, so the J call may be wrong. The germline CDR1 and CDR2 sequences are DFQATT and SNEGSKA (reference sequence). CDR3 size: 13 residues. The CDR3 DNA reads TGCAGTGCTAGAGCTGCGGACAGCAATGAGCAGTTCTTC. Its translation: CSARAADSNEQFF.

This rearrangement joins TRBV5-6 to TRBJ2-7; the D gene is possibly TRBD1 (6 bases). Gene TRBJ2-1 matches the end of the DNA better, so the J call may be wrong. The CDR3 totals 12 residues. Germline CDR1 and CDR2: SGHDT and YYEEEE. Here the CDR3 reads CASSNTGYEQFF. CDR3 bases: TGTGCCAGCAGCAACACAGGGTATGAGCAGTTCTTC.

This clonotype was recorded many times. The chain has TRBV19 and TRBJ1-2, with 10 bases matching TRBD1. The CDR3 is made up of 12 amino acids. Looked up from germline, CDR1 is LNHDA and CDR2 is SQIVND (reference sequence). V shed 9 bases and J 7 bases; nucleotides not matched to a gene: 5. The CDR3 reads CASRQGAGGYTF. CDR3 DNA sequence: TGTGCCAGCAGACAGGGGGCCGGTGGCTACACCTTC. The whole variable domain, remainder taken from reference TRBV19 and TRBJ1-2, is DGGITQSPKYLFRKEGQNVTLSCEQNLNHDAMYWYRQDPGQGLRLIYYSQIVNDFQKGDIAEGYSVSREKKESFPLTVTSAQKNPTAFYLCASRQGAGGYTFGSGTRLTVV.

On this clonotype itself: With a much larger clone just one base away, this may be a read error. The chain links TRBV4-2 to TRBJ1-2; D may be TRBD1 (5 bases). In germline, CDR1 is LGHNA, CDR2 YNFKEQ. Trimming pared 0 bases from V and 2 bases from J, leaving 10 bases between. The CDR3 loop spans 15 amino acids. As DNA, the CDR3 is TGTGCCAGCAGCCAAGATGGAGGGGTCAACTATGGCTACACCTTC. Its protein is CASSQDGGVNYGYTF.

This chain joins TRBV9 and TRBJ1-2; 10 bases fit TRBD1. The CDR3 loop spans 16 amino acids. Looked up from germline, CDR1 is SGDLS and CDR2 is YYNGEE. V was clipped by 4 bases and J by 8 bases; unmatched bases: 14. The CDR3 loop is CASSLRGGQGTRGYTF. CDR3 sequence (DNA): TGTGCCAGCAGCTTAAGGGGGGGACAGGGGACTCGCGGCTACACCTTC.

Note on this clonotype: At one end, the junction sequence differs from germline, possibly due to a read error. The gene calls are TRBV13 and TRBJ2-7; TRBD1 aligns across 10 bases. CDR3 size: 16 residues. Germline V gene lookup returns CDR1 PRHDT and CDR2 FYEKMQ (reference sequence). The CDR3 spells CASSLARQGALHERYF. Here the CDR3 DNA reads TGTGCCAGCAGCTTAGCCAGACAGGGGGCCCTCCACGAGCGGTACTTC. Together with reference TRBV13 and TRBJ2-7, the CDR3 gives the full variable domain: AAGVIQSPRHLIKEKRETATLKCYPIPRHDTVYWYQQGPGQDPQFLISFYEKMQSDKGSIPDRFSAQQFSDYHSELNMSSLELGDSALYFCASSLARQGALHERYFGPGTRLTVT.

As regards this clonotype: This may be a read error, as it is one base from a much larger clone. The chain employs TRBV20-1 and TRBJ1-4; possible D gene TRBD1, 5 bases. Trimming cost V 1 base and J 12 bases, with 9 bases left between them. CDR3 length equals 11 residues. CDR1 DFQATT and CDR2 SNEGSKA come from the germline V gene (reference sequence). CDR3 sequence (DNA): TGCAGTGCTAGAGTGGGGGAAGAACTGTTTTTT. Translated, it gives CSARVGEELFF.

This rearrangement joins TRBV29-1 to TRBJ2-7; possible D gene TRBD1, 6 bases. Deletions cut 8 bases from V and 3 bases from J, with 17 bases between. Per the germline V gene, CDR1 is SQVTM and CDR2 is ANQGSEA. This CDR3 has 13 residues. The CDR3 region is CSSLGGPRYEQYF. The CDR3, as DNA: TGCAGCAGTTTAGGGGGTCCACGCTACGAGCAGTACTTC.

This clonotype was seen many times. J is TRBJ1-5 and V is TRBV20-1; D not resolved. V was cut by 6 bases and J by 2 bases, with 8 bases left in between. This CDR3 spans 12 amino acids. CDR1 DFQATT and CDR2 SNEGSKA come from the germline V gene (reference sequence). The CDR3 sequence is CSAIDGNQPQHF. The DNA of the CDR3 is TGCAGTGCCATAGATGGCAATCAGCCCCAGCATTTT.

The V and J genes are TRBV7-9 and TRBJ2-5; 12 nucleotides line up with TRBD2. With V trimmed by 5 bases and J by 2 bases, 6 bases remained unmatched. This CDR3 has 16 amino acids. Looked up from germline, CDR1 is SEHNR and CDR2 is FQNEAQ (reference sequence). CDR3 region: CASSTRLAGDQETQYF. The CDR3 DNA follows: TGTGCCAGCAGCACGCGACTAGCGGGAGATCAAGAGACCCAGTACTTC.

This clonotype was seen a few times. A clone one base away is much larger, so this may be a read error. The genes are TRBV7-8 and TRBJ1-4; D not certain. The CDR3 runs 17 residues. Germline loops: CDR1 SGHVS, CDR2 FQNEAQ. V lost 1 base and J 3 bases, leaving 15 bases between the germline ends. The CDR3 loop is CASSLGGRQLSNEKLFF. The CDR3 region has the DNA TGTGCCAGCAGCTTAGGAGGCCGCCAGCTATCTAATGAAAAACTGTTTTTT.

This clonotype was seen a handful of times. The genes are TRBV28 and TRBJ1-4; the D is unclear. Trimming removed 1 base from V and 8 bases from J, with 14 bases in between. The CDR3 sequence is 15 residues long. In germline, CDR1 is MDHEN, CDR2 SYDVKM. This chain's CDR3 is CASSLSEEREEKLFF. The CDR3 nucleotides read TGTGCCAGCAGTTTATCGGAGGAGAGGGAGGAAAAACTGTTTTTT.

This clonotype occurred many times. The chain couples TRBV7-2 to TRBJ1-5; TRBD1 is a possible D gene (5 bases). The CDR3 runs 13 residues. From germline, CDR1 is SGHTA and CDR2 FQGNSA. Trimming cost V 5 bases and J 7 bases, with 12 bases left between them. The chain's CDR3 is CASSLQVTQPQHF. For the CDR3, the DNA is TGTGCCAGCAGCCTACAGGTAACCCAGCCCCAGCATTTT.

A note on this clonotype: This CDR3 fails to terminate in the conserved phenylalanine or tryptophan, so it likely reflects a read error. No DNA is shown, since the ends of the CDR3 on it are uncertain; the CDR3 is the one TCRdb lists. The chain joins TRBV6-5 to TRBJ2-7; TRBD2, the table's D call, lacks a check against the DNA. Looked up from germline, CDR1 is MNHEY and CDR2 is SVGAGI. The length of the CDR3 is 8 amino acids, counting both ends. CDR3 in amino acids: CASSSLSG.

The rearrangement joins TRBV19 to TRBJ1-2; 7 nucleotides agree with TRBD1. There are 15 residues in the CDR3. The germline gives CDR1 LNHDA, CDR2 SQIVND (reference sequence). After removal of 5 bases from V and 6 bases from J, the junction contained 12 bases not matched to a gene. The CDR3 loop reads CASSAFDRVLNGYTF. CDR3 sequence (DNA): TGTGCCAGTAGTGCCTTCGACAGGGTTTTAAATGGCTACACCTTC.

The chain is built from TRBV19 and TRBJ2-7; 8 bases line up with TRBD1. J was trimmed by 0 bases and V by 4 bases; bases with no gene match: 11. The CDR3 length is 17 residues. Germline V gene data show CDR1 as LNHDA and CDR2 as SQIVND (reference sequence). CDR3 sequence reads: CASSSRTGLGSSYEQYF. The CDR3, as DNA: TGTGCCAGTAGTAGTCGGACAGGGCTTGGGAGCTCCTACGAGCAGTACTTC.

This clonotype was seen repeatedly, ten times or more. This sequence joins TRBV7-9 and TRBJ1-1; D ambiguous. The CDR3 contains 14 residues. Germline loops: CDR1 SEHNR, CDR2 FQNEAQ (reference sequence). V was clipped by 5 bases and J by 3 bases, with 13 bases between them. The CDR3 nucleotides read TGTGCCAGCAGCCCCGGAACAGCGGACACTGAAGCTTTCTTT. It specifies CASSPGTADTEAFF.

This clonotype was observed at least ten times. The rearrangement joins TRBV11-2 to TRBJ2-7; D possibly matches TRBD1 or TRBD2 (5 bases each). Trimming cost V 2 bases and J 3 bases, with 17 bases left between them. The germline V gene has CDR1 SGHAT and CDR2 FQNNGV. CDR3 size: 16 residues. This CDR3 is CASSLIFGGRDYEQYF. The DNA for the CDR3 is TGTGCCAGCAGCTTAATTTTTGGGGGTAGGGACTACGAGCAGTACTTC.

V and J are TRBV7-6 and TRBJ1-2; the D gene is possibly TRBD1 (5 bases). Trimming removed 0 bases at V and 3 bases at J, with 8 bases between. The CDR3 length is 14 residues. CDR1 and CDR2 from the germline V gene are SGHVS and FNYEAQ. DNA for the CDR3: TGTGCCAGCAGCTTAGCGGTAGGGGACTATGGCTACACCTTC. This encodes CASSLAVGDYGYTF.

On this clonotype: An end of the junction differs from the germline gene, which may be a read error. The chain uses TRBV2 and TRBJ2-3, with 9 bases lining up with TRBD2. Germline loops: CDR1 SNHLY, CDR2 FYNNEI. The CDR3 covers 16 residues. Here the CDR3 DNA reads TGTGCCAGCAGCGAACATAGCGGGAGCTACACAAATACGCAGTATTTT. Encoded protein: CASSEHSGSYTNTQYF.